This T cell receptor (beta chain) was observed in a study of T cells in Graves' hyperthyroidism and ophthalmopathy (dated by TCRdb to the late 2010s). About the investigation overall: Peripheral blood samples were taken at initial diagnosis, before any treatment was given. Whether ophthalmopathy could be predicted prospectively was tested in an independent validation cohort made up of about 20 hyperthyroidism patients plus 17 patients who later progressed to ophthalmopathy. The paper describes TCR Vbeta CDR3 sequencing of 130 to 150 peripheral blood samples, made up of fewer than 50 ophthalmopathy patients, approximately 76 hyperthyroidism patients and roughly 17 progressor patients. TCR V-J signatures able to tell the groups apart were searched for in a discovery cohort of 95 to 100 patients, of whom about 40 had Graves' ophthalmopathy and under 65 had stable Graves' hyperthyroidism. Once sampling was done, hyperthyroidism patients were given methimazole at a starting dose of 30 mg daily, whereas ophthalmopathy patients were given high-dose intravenous methylprednisolone. For training and testing, the approximately 97 patients in the discovery cohort were randomly divided in a 7:3 ratio. In several Graves' hyperthyroidism patients, the study also compared T-cell repertoires from thyroid tissue with T-cell repertoires from blood.

This clonotype has only a few counts. What antigen it recognizes has not been identified. Per-nucleotide qualities are absent, and no much larger clonotype sits a single base away. In the ophthalmopathy patients, disease was moderately to severely active, with a Clinical Activity Score of 3 or more, a NOSPECS grade of 4 or more, and a duration of less than 3 months. The study excluded patients with uncontrolled infections, other autoimmune diseases, pregnancy or lactation. Diagnoses were based on clinical symptoms, serum thyroxine and TRAb, thyroid ultrasound and orbital computed tomography. Ficoll-Paque density gradient centrifugation was used to isolate PBMCs from about 9 ml of fresh peripheral blood. Total RNA was extracted using Trizol reagent, and RNA quality was assessed on an Agilent 2100 Bioanalyzer. The TCR beta CDR3 regions were amplified from RNA transcripts. A first-round RT-PCR of the TCR CDR3 used the HTBI primer set with the Qiagen OneStep RT-PCR kit. Libraries were constructed in a second round of multiplex PCR, after which size selection and purification were performed. Paired-end sequencing of the libraries was performed with 100 bp reads on an Illumina HiSeq2000. The authors processed their data as follows. SOAPnuke was used to process the raw data, with reads discarded if the reads contained adapters or uncalled bases, had a mean Phred below 15, or lacked an exact constant-primer or identifier match. COPE v1.2.5 was used to merge high-quality paired reads, and clonotypes were defined as unique nucleotide sequences. MiTCR v1.1 was used to align the clonotypes against IMGT TRBV, TRBD and TRBJ reference segments. The analysis was restricted to V-J combinations with a frequency above 0.0001, which together covered just over 99% of the repertoires. The TCS score was defined as F50 (clonal expansion) divided by E x V (chaos), with BLOSUM62-based TCRdist calculated between CDR3 peptides within each V-J. Welch's t-statistics and random forest reduced fewer than 600 V-J features to around 14, which were used in a naive Bayes classifier (R e1071). TCRdb applied fastp at Q25 and MiXCR to the public reads, then kept only in-frame beta chains. CDR3 protein sequences are deduplicated, and each keeps its most common genes and DNA. These V and J calls derive from TCRdb rather than the authors' analysis. The sample table holds about 380,000 distinct CDR3 sequences, of which roughly 20% were seen once. The ten top clones hold 35% to 50% of the sample.

CDR1 is given as ENHRY and CDR2 as SYGVKD, both from the germline V gene. V lost 2 bases and J lost 4 bases; the stretch between them is 8 bases long. Including cysteine and phenylalanine, the CDR3 has 13 amino acids. Only the CDR3 DNA stays, 39 bases, in frame from base 1. Points the paper makes about the study in general: In validation, the model predicted progression to ophthalmopathy a median of about 6 months before onset, with roughly 68% sensitivity and 72.22% specificity. Sample size was not statistically predetermined, and investigators were not blinded to group allocation. Blood samples also contained most of the expanded thyroid clonotypes (frequency above 0.001), which suggests that blood repertoires may reflect thyroid immune responses. Ophthalmopathy was separated from stable hyperthyroidism by a 13 V-J signature model, with around 90% sensitivity and approximately 81% specificity obtained in cross-validation and 80%/75% obtained in testing.

Sequencing was done on a sample of blood. The TCR sequence derives from a man aged 18 to 29 with Graves' ophthalmopathy. Rearrangement joined TRBV10-3 to TRBJ1-2; no confident D gene assignment can be made. The sequence in DNA is TGTGCCATCAGTGAGGAGGGTCTCTATGGCTACACCTTC. It translates as CAISEEGLYGYTF.